One and the same sample provided the 4 T cell receptor beta chains below, sequenced in a study of spatial heterogeneity in lung cancer. Time point: blood at routine non-recurrence follow-up after resection. Via MiXCR, TCRdb re-called the 5' RACE reads, giving one row per CDR3 protein. The sample shows over 95,000 distinct CDR3 sequences, 11% of them seen only once. Sample: PBMCs, taken at follow-up. The receptors stem from a female donor with early-stage non-small cell lung cancer.

This clonotype was detected only a few times. The chain recombines TRBV12-3 or TRBV12-4 with TRBJ2-2; weak D call: TRBD1 (6 bases). CDR3 size: 16 residues. The germline V and J ends were trimmed by 5 bases and 1 base, with 14 bases remaining between them. CDR3 nucleotide sequence: TGTGCCAGCAGTCCCGGGACATTACTGAACACCGGGGAGCTGTTTTTT. Protein product: CASSPGTLLNTGELFF.

The chain couples TRBV6-6 to TRBJ2-7; 8 bases map to TRBD2. Per germline, CDR1 MNHNY and CDR2 SVGAGI (reference sequence). The V and J ends lost 2 bases and 5 bases, in that order; junction bases with no gene match: 11. CDR3 size: 16 residues. CDR3 residues: CASSYMPGLVLDEQYF. The CDR3 bases are TGTGCCAGCAGTTACATGCCGGGACTAGTTTTAGACGAGCAGTACTTC.

This clonotype was detected a few times. This chain links TRBV10-3 with TRBJ2-7; 11 bases map to TRBD1. The CDR3 is 16 residues long. From germline, CDR1 is ENHRY and CDR2 SYGVKD. V shed 4 bases and J 7 bases; nucleotides not matched to a gene: 12. CDR3 bases: TGTGCCATCAGTGCTGGGCCGGGACAGGGGGGTAGGGAGCAGTACTTC. Protein sequence: CAISAGPGQGGREQYF.

This clonotype was observed a few times. The chain combines TRBV28 with TRBJ2-5; no clear D. Germline CDR1 reads MDHEN; CDR2 reads SYDVKM. Between the trimmed V and J ends, which lost 3 bases and 7 bases, there was a span of 9 bases. This CDR3 contains 12 residues. CDR3 DNA: TGTGCCAGCAGTTTCCTTACCGGGACCCAGTACTTC. Translation gives CASSFLTGTQYF. Full variable domain (remainder filled in from reference TRBV28 and TRBJ2-5): DVKVTQSSRYLVKRTGEKVFLECVQDMDHENMFWYRQDPGLGLRLIYFSYDVKMKEKGDIPEGYSVSREKKERFSLILESASTNQTSMYLCASSFLTGTQYFGPGTRLLVL.